One and the same sample provided the 20 T cell receptor beta chains below, sequenced in a study of cytomegalovirus exposure and HLA in healthy donors. Sequenced by immunoSEQ multiplex PCR; TCRdb stores in-frame clones only, minus some. This table holds 150,000 to 200,000 clones, approximately 85% found once. Specimen: PBMCs. The receptors derive from a young woman in good health and CMV-seronegative.

The chain carries TRBV7-6 and TRBJ2-1; 11 nucleotides align to TRBD2. CDR1 is SGHVS and CDR2 is FNYEAQ in the germline V gene. Trimming cost V 5 bases and J 4 bases; bases outside gene matches: 13. This CDR3 has 18 residues. The CDR3 spells CASSLIAGGLGTYNEQFF. CDR3 DNA: TGTGCCAGCAGCCTCATAGCGGGGGGGCTCGGAACTTACAATGAGCAGTTCTTC.

J is TRBJ2-3 and V is TRBV25-1; 8 bases agree with TRBD1. Unmatched junction bases numbered 5, after V lost 6 bases and J lost 0 bases. This CDR3 has 15 residues. Germline V lookup: CDR1 MGHDK, CDR2 SYGVNS. CDR3 sequence: CASRGQGPSTDTQYF. CDR3 in DNA: TGTGCCAGCAGAGGACAGGGTCCGAGCACAGATACGCAGTATTTT.

This chain connects TRBV5-1 to TRBJ2-1; tentative D call: TRBD1 (5 bases). CDR1 is SGHRS, CDR2 YFSETQ, per germline. Trimming took off 4 bases at V and 5 bases at J, with 16 bases between the two ends. The CDR3 is 15 residues long. The CDR3 loop is CASSVRQSRDNEQFF. CDR3 nucleotides: TGCGCCAGCAGCGTGCGACAGTCTAGGGACAATGAGCAGTTCTTC. The full variable domain, in which reference TRBV5-1 and TRBJ2-1 provide the parts outside the CDR3, is KAGVTQTPRYLIKTRGQQVTLSCSPISGHRSVSWYQQTPGQGLQFLFEYFSETQRNKGNFPGRFSGRQFSNSRSEMNVSTLELGDSALYLCASSVRQSRDNEQFFGPGTRLTVL.

V and J are TRBV2 and TRBJ2-1; 10 bases agree with TRBD1. V lost 4 bases and J lost 6; bases outside the gene matches: 6. This CDR3 region has 15 residues. The V gene's germline CDR1 is SNHLY and CDR2 FYNNEI. Here the CDR3 DNA reads TGTGCCAGCAGTGGGGACAGGGGATCTTTCAATGAGCAGTTCTTC. It codes for CASSGDRGSFNEQFF.

The chain carries TRBV10-3 and TRBJ1-2; no definite D call. CDR1 and CDR2 from the germline V gene are ENHRY and SYGVKD. V was cut by 0 bases and J by 4 bases, with 12 bases left in between. The CDR3 contains 15 residues. The CDR3 here is CAISESGGVSYGYTF. In nucleotides, the CDR3 is TGTGCCATCAGTGAGTCGGGAGGCGTAAGCTATGGCTACACCTTC.

This chain uses TRBV2 with TRBJ2-3; TRBD1 is a possible D gene (7 bases). Germline lookup yields CDR1 SNHLY and CDR2 FYNNEI. CDR3 length: 13 residues. V lost 10 bases and J lost 5, with 16 bases in between. The DNA of the CDR3 is TGTGCCACCTCGACAGGGAGGAAAGATACGCAGTATTTT. The encoded protein is CATSTGRKDTQYF.

J is TRBJ2-1 and V is TRBV6-1; 7 nucleotides agree with TRBD2. The trim removed 1 base at V and 0 bases at J, leaving 6 bases unmatched. The CDR3 contains 17 residues. Germline CDR1 and CDR2: MNHNS and SASEGT. The CDR3 loop reads CASSEVVAGVSYNEQFF. The CDR3 DNA follows: TGTGCCAGCAGTGAAGTCGTCGCGGGGGTCTCCTACAATGAGCAGTTCTTC.

The chain is built from TRBV10-3 and TRBJ1-5, with 10 bases fitting TRBD1. Per the germline V gene, CDR1 is ENHRY and CDR2 is SYGVKD. V lost 4 bases to trimming and J lost 3 bases; unmatched junction nucleotides: 3. The CDR3 has 15 amino acids. The CDR3 sequence: CAISGTGGNNQPQHF. In DNA, the CDR3 is TGTGCCATCAGTGGGACAGGGGGTAACAATCAGCCCCAGCATTTT.

This clone came up a few times. The rearrangement links TRBV27 to TRBJ2-7; D ambiguous. The V and J ends lost 4 bases and 2 bases respectively, with 6 bases between them. Germline V gene sequence: CDR1 MNHEY, CDR2 SMNVEV (reference sequence). The CDR3 covers 12 residues. CDR3 sequence: CASSSVPYEQYF. CDR3 sequence (DNA): TGTGCCAGCAGTTCCGTCCCCTACGAGCAGTACTTC.

With respect to this clone: This same CDR3 is encoded by further DNA sequences in the sample. Here the CDR3 DNA reads TGTGCCAGCTCCCCGGGACTAGCGTACGAGCAGTACTTC. Translating gives CASSPGLAYEQYF. The chain combines TRBV18 with TRBJ2-7; 10 bases fit TRBD2. The trim removed 6 bases at V and 4 bases at J, leaving 3 bases unmatched. Germline assignment: CDR1 KGHSH and CDR2 LQKENI. The CDR3 contains 13 residues.

The chain employs TRBV18 and TRBJ2-2; 7 nucleotides align to TRBD1. V lost 2 bases and J lost 3; bases outside the gene matches: 0. The CDR3 is 14 amino acids. Per germline, CDR1 KGHSH and CDR2 LQKENI. As DNA, the CDR3 is TGTGCCAGCTCACCAGGGACAGACACCGGGGAGCTGTTTTTT. Translating it yields CASSPGTDTGELFF.

The chain couples TRBV2 to TRBJ2-3; 8 positions agree with TRBD2. V dropped 8 bases and J dropped 2; count of bases not matched to a gene: 6. The CDR3 has 14 amino acids. Germline CDR1 is SNHLY and CDR2 is FYNNEI. The CDR3 DNA reads as TGTGCCAGCGGCGGGGGGCGGGACACAGATACGCAGTATTTT. Amino acid sequence: CASGGGRDTDTQYF.

This clone was seen just once. V and J are TRBV19 and TRBJ2-2; 10 positions agree with TRBD2. The CDR3 contains 17 residues. Germline V gene sequence: CDR1 LNHDA, CDR2 SQIVND (reference sequence). V gave up 1 base and J gave up 6 bases; unmatched junction bases: 8. CDR3 protein: CASSIASGGHIPGELFF. CDR3 DNA: TGTGCCAGTAGTATAGCTAGCGGGGGACATATCCCCGGGGAGCTGTTTTTT. Drawing the rest from reference TRBV19 and TRBJ2-2, the complete variable domain is DGGITQSPKYLFRKEGQNVTLSCEQNLNHDAMYWYRQDPGQGLRLIYYSQIVNDFQKGDIAEGYSVSREKKESFPLTVTSAQKNPTAFYLCASSIASGGHIPGELFFGEGSRLTVL.

The V call is TRBV5-4, the J call TRBJ2-7; 11 nucleotides agree with TRBD2. Germline CDR1 and CDR2: SGHNT and YYREEE (reference sequence). The CDR3 runs to 15 residues. V was pared by 4 bases and J by 3 bases, with 6 bases of the junction left unmatched. CDR3 sequence: CASSITSGGVYEQYF. CDR3 coding DNA: TGTGCCAGCAGCATCACTAGCGGGGGTGTCTACGAGCAGTACTTC.

This clone occurred once. V is TRBV6-5 and J is TRBJ1-3; D ambiguous. The CDR3 consists of 15 residues. The V and J ends lost 6 bases and 2 bases respectively, with 14 bases between them. The germline V gene has CDR1 MNHEY and CDR2 SVGAGI. The CDR3 DNA follows: TGTGCCAGCAGCCCCTTGAGTAGTGCTGGAAACACCATATATTTT. This codes for CASSPLSSAGNTIYF.

The V call is TRBV11-1, the J call TRBJ2-3; D might be TRBD2 (7 bases). Trimming stripped 5 bases from V and 5 bases from J, with 11 bases between. Germline lookup yields CDR1 SGHAT and CDR2 FQDESV (reference sequence). This CDR3 has 13 amino acids. This CDR3 reads CASSRGAKDTQYF. In DNA form, the CDR3 reads TGTGCCAGCAGCCGGGGGGCCAAAGATACGCAGTATTTT.

The V gene is TRBV5-6, the J gene TRBJ2-2; the D gene is possibly TRBD1 (5 bases). The CDR3 runs to 14 residues. CDR1 SGHDT and CDR2 YYEEEE come from the germline V gene. V was pared by 1 base and J by 6 bases, with 10 bases between. The CDR3, as DNA: TGTGCCAGCAGCTTGCTCCCAGGGTCCGGGGAGCTGTTTTTT. Translated, it gives CASSLLPGSGELFF.

The chain recombines TRBV6-5 with TRBJ2-2, with 7 bases lining up with TRBD1. The CDR3 has 12 residues. Germline CDR1 MNHEY, CDR2 SVGAGI. The J segment lost 13 bases and the V segment lost 4 bases, leaving 6 bases of the junction unmatched. CDR3 amino acids: CASSSLDRTLFF. The CDR3, as DNA: TGTGCCAGCAGTTCCTTGGACAGGACGCTGTTTTTT.

This clone was picked up a small number of times. The CDR3 loop reads CASSSAGTSGGGTDTQYF. In nucleotides, the CDR3 is TGTGCCAGCAGTTCAGCCGGGACTAGCGGGGGGGGCACAGATACGCAGTATTTT. The genes are TRBV27 and TRBJ2-3; 16 bases agree with TRBD2. CDR1 is MNHEY, CDR2 SMNVEV, per germline (reference sequence). The trim removed 4 bases at V and 1 base at J, leaving 5 bases unmatched. CDR3 length equals 18 residues.

The chain uses TRBV27 and TRBJ2-1; tentatively, D is TRBD2 (5 bases). This CDR3 is built from 14 residues. V lost 3 bases and J 6 bases, leaving 12 bases between the germline ends. CDR1 and CDR2 (germline): MNHEY, SMNVEV (reference sequence). The CDR3 sequence: CASSLAGWGNEQFF. Here the CDR3 DNA reads TGTGCCAGCAGTTTGGCGGGTTGGGGCAATGAGCAGTTCTTC.